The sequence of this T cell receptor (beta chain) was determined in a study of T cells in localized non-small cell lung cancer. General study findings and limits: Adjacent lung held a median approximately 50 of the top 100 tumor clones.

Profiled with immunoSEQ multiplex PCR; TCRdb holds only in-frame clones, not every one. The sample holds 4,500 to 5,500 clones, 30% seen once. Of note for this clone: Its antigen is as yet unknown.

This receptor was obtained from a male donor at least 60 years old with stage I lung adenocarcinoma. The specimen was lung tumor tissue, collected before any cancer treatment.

The DNA of the CDR3 is TGTGCCAGCAGTGAACGAGGGAACTACTACAATGAGCAGTTCTTC. It yields the protein CASSERGNYYNEQFF. The rearrangement uses TRBV6-1 and TRBJ2-1; a possible D gene is TRBD2 (5 bases). The CDR3 sequence is 15 residues long. Germline lookup yields CDR1 MNHNS and CDR2 SASEGT. V was cut by 2 bases and J by 3 bases, with 11 bases left in between.